This TCR beta chain was sequenced in a study of shared clonotypes between healthy human individuals. Worth noting for this clone: Its antigen is not known.

The ends lost 5 bases at V and 2 bases at J; junction bases unmatched: 7. In germline, CDR1 is SGDLS, CDR2 YYNGEE. This CDR3 spans 14 amino acids. Only CD45RO-negative cells positively selected for CCR7 counted as naive CD8 cells, so terminally differentiated effector memory CD45RA+ cells were excluded. The method was immunoSEQ multiplex PCR; TCRdb's version includes in-frame clones alone and lacks a portion of them. The sample yields millions of clones, about 93% seen once. Findings and caveats of the study: In having few donors, the study represented limited genetic and exposure-history diversity. With a handful of donors compared, 4.5% to 6.5% of naive CD4 clonotypes were shared.

The J gene is TRBJ2-7, the V gene TRBV9, with 7 bases lining up with TRBD2. Sample: naive CD8+ T cells from PBMCs. This TCR derives from a man between 18 and 29 years old in good health. Some clones in this sample may be carry-over from other donors' samples. CDR3 in DNA: TGTGCCAGCAGTAGGAGCGGGACTCCCTACGAGCAGTACTTC. This gives the protein CASSRSGTPYEQYF.